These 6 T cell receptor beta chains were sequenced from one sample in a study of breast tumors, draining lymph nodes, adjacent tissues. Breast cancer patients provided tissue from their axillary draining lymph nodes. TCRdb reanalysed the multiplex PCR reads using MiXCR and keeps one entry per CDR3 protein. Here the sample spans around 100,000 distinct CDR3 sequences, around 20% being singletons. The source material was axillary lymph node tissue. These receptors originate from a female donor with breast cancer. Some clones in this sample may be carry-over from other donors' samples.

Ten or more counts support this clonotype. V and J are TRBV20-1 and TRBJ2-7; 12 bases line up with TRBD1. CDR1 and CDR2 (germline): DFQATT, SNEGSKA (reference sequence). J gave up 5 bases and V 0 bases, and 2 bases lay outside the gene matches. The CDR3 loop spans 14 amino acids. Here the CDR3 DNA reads TGCAGTGCTAGAGATTGGGACAGGGGGCACGAGCAGTACTTC. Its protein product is CSARDWDRGHEQYF.

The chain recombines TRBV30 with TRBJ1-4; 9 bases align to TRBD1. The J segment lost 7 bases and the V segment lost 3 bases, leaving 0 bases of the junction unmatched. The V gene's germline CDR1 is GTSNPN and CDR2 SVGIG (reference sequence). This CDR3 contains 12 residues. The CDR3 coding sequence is TGTGCCTGGAGGACAGGGGGTGAAAAACTGTTTTTT. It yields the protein CAWRTGGEKLFF. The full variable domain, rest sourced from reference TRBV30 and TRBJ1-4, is SQTIHQWPATLVQPVGSPLSLECTVEGTSNPNLYWYRQAAGRGLQLLFYSVGIGQISSEVPQNLSASRPQDRQFILSSKKLLLSDSGFYLCAWRTGGEKLFFGSGTQLSVL.

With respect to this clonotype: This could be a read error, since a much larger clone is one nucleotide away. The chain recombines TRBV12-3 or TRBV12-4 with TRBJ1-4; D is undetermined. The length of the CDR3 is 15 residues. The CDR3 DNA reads TGTGCCGGCAGTCAGCGGACGGCCTCTAATGAAAAACTGTTTTTT. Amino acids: CAGSQRTASNEKLFF.

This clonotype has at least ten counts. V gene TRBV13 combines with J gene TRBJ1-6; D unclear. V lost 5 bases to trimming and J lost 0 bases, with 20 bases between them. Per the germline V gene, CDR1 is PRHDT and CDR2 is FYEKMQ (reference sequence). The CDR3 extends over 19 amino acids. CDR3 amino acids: CASSLRSLIGSSYNSPLHF. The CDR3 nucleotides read TGTGCCAGCAGCCTCCGGTCACTAATAGGGAGCTCCTATAATTCACCCCTCCACTTT.

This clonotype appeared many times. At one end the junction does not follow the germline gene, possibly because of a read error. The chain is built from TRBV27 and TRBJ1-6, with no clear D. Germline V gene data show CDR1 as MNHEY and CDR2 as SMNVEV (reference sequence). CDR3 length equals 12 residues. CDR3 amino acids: CASSLINSPLHF. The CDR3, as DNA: TGCGCCAGCAGCCTGATCAATTCACCCCTCCACTTT.

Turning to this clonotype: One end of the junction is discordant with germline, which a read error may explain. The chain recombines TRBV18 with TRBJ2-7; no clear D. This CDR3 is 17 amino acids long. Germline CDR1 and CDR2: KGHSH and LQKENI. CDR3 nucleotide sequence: TGTGCCAGCTCCCCACCGCGTGGCCGTGACAACTCCTACGAGCAGTACTTC. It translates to CASSPPRGRDNSYEQYF.